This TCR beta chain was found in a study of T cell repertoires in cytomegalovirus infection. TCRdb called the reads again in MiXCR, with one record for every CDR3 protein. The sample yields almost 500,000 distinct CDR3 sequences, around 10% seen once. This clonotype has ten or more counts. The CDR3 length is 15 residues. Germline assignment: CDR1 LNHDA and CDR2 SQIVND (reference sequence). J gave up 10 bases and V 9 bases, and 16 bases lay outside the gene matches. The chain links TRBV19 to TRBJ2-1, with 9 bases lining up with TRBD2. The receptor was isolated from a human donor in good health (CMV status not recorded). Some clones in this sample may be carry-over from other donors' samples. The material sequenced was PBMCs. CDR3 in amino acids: CASRGGSGTSREQFF. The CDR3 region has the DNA TGTGCCAGCCGCGGGGGGTCCGGGACTAGCCGCGAGCAGTTCTTC.